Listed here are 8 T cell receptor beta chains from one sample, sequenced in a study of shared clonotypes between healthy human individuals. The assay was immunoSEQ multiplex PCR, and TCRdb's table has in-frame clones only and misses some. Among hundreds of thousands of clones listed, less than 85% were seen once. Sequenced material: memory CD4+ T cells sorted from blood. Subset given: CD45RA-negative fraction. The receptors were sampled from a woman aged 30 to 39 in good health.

The CDR3, as DNA: TGTGCCAGCAGTGCGTCAGCCCAAGAGACCCAGTACTTC. Its translation is CASSASAQETQYF. The V gene is TRBV6-4, the J gene TRBJ2-5; D is uncertain. There are 13 residues in the CDR3. V shed 4 bases and J shed 1 base, with 7 bases lying between them. Germline values: CDR1 MRHNA, CDR2 SNTAGT.

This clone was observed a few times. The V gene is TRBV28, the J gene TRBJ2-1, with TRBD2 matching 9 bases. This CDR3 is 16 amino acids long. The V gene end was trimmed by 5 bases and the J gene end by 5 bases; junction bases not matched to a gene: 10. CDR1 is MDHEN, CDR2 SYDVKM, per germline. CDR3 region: CASSAYSGGGDNEQFF. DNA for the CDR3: TGTGCCAGCAGTGCATATAGCGGGGGTGGGGACAATGAGCAGTTCTTC.

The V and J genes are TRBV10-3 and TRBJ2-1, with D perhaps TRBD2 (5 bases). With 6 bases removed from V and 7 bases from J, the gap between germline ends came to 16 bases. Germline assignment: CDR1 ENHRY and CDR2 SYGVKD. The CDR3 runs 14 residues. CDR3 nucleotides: TGTGCCATCAGCTCCGCCGAGGGTGCAAATGAGCAGTTCTTC. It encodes CAISSAEGANEQFF.

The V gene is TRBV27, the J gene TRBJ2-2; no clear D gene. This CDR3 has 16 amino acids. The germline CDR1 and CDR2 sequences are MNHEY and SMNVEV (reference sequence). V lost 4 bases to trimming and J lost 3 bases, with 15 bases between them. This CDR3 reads CASSSLVDSYTGELFF. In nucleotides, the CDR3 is TGTGCCAGCAGTTCCCTTGTAGACTCCTACACCGGGGAGCTGTTTTTT.

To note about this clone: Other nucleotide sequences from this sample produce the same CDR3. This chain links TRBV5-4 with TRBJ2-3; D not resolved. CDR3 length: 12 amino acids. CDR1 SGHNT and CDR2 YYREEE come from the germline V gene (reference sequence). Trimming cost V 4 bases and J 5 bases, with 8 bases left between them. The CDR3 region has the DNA TGTGCCAGCAGCGTGGGTGGAGATACGCAGTATTTT. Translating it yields CASSVGGDTQYF.

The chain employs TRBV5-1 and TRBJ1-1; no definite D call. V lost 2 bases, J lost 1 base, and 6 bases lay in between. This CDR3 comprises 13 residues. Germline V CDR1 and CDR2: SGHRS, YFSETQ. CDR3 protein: CASSFPENTEAFF. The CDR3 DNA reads TGCGCCAGCAGCTTTCCGGAGAACACTGAAGCTTTCTTT.

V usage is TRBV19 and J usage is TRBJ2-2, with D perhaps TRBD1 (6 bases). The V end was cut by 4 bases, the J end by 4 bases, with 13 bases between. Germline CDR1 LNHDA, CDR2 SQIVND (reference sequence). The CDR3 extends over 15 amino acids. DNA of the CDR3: TGTGCCAGTAGTACCCAACAGGGCAGCACCGGGGAGCTGTTTTTT. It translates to CASSTQQGSTGELFF.

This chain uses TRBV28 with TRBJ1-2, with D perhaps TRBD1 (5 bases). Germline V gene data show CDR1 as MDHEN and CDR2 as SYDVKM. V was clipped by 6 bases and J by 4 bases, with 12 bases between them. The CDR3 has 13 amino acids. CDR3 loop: CASSQDTAYGYTF. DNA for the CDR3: TGTGCCAGCAGCCAGGACACAGCCTATGGCTACACCTTC.